This T cell receptor beta chain was retrieved from a study of graft-versus-host responses after intestinal transplantation. Study-level background: All recipients were transplanted with multivisceral, liver-intestinal, or isolated intestinal grafts.

Each mixed lymphocyte reaction held some 200,000 CFSE-labeled responders and some 200,000 irradiated violet-dye-labeled stimulators. Sorting after the reaction isolated proliferating CFSE-low CD3+CD4+ and CD3+CD8+ responders. V was shortened by 6 bases and J by 0 bases, with 14 bases between the two germline ends. Germline V gene data show CDR1 as ENHRY and CDR2 as SYGVKD. The CDR3 is 15 residues long. This clone was observed a single time. Study results and caveats: Some GvH clones appeared in ileal mucosa or blood before recipient bone marrow.

Assay used: immunoSEQ multiplex PCR; TCRdb lists only in-frame clones, some missing. The repertoire includes fewer than 9,500 clones, 30% to 35% of them detected once, and just over 3% sits in the top ten. This sequence originates from a human patient who was an organ donor for intestinal transplantation. The sample was alloreactive CD8+ T cells from a mixed lymphocyte reaction culture, taken before transplantation. The subset: CFSE-low proliferating T cells sorted from approximately six-day pre-transplant mixed lymphocyte reaction (GvH or HvG direction). J is TRBJ1-2 and V is TRBV10-3; D is possibly TRBD1 (5 bases). This chain's CDR3 is CAISRSGRANYGYTF. The CDR3 nucleotides are TGTGCCATCAGCCGGTCAGGCAGGGCTAACTATGGCTACACCTTC.